The 15 T cell receptor beta chains reported below all come from one sample, sequenced in a study of T-cell memory formation after mild COVID-19. TCRdb recomputed calls from the 5' RACE reads with MiXCR, one row per CDR3 protein. The sample includes 150,000 to 200,000 distinct CDR3 sequences, 11% of them seen just once. The sequenced sample consisted of PBMCs or a T cell subset sorted from them (not recorded which). The source is a man aged 18-30 years who had mild COVID-19 (a few samples of this study predate the infection). Cell type and time point are not known.

This clonotype was picked up many times. This chain joins TRBV7-3 and TRBJ2-2, with D possibly matching TRBD2 (6 bases). The germline V gene encodes CDR1 SGHTA and CDR2 FQGTGA. The V gene lost 6 bases and the J gene lost 0 bases, with 14 bases spanning the gap. This CDR3 is built from 16 residues. This CDR3 reads CASRPPGEANTGELFF. For the CDR3, the DNA is TGTGCCAGCAGGCCGCCGGGGGAGGCGAACACCGGGGAGCTGTTTTTT.

A few counts support this clonotype. The CDR3 loop is CASSYRAGSYEQYF. CDR3 bases: TGTGCCAGCAGTTACAGGGCGGGGTCCTACGAGCAGTACTTC. This chain uses TRBV6-6 with TRBJ2-7; TRBD2 might be the D (6 bases). The CDR3 is made up of 14 amino acids. Germline values: CDR1 MNHNY, CDR2 SVGAGI (reference sequence). Trimming took 2 bases from V and 1 from J, leaving 9 bases between them.

The rearrangement links TRBV12-3 or TRBV12-4 to TRBJ1-2; D call uncertain. This CDR3 has 14 residues. V was trimmed by 1 base and J by 1 base, leaving 7 bases between them. CDR3 coding DNA: TGTGCCAGCAGTTTAGGCGTCCTTAACTATGGCTACACCTTC. Its translation: CASSLGVLNYGYTF.

The V gene is TRBV20-1, the J gene TRBJ1-4; D call uncertain. The germline V gene encodes CDR1 DFQATT and CDR2 SNEGSKA (reference sequence). CDR3 length equals 15 residues. V was trimmed by 1 base and J by 0 bases, leaving 9 bases between them. CDR3 amino acids: CSARAALATNEKLFF. CDR3 nucleotide sequence: TGCAGTGCTAGAGCAGCCCTTGCAACTAATGAAAAACTGTTTTTT.

This chain connects TRBV2 to TRBJ2-3; 8 positions match TRBD2. V lost 6 bases and J lost 2; bases outside the gene matches: 7. The CDR3 covers 15 residues. Germline-derived CDR1 and CDR2 are SNHLY and FYNNEI. Written as DNA, the CDR3 is TGTGCCAGCAGCGCCGGGACTAGAGCCACAGATACGCAGTATTTT. Amino acids: CASSAGTRATDTQYF.

The gene calls are TRBV4-1 and TRBJ1-2; D is possibly TRBD1 (5 bases). V was trimmed by 1 base and J by 1 base, leaving 13 bases between them. Looked up from germline, CDR1 is MGHRA and CDR2 is YSYEKL. The CDR3 is 16 amino acids. CDR3 protein: CASSQAPSGRNYGYTF. Here the CDR3 DNA reads TGCGCCAGCAGCCAAGCCCCGTCGGGGCGTAACTATGGCTACACCTTC.

This clonotype was observed many times. This chain links TRBV11-1 with TRBJ2-7; no definite D call. V lost 3 bases to trimming and J lost 6 bases, with 9 bases between them. Germline CDR1 SGHAT, CDR2 FQDESV (reference sequence). The CDR3 runs 12 residues. DNA of the CDR3: TGTGCCAGCAGCTTTAGCCTAAGCGAGCAGTACTTC. The encoded protein is CASSFSLSEQYF. Full variable domain (missing parts from reference TRBV11-1 and TRBJ2-7): EAEVAQSPRYKITEKSQAVAFWCDPISGHATLYWYRQILGQGPELLVQFQDESVVDDSQLPKDRFSAERLKGVDSTLKIQPAELGDSAMYLCASSFSLSEQYFGPGTRLTVT.

The J gene is TRBJ2-1, the V gene TRBV9, with D hard to call. The CDR3 consists of 14 residues. Trimming removed 0 bases from V and 7 bases from J, with 11 bases in between. In germline, CDR1 is SGDLS, CDR2 YYNGEE. CDR3 sequence: CASSVGSVSNEQFF. In nucleotides, the CDR3 is TGTGCCAGCAGCGTAGGATCGGTTTCGAATGAGCAGTTCTTC.

V usage is TRBV25-1 and J usage is TRBJ1-1; D uncertain. Germline assignment: CDR1 MGHDK and CDR2 SYGVNS. The V end was cut by 4 bases, the J end by 1 base, with 7 bases between. The CDR3 spans 13 residues. CDR3 nucleotides: TGTGCCAGCAGTGGAAGTGCGAACACTGAAGCTTTCTTT. Encoded protein: CASSGSANTEAFF.

The rearrangement joins TRBV6-5 to TRBJ1-1; D unresolved. The CDR3 length is 13 residues. The germline V gene encodes CDR1 MNHEY and CDR2 SVGAGI. The V gene lost 4 bases and the J gene lost 4 bases, with 10 bases spanning the gap. CDR3: CASSFQLRTEAFF. CDR3 in DNA: TGTGCCAGCAGTTTCCAGTTGCGCACTGAAGCTTTCTTT.

The DNA for the CDR3 is TGCGCCAGCAGCTTCCGGGACAGCAATAATTCACCCCTCCACTTT. This codes for CASSFRDSNNSPLHF. The chain joins TRBV5-1 to TRBJ1-6, with TRBD1 matching over 7 bases. CDR1 and CDR2 (germline): SGHRS, YFSETQ. The CDR3 totals 15 residues. Trimming at V came to 2 bases and at J to 5 bases, leaving 4 bases not matched to a gene.

The J gene is TRBJ1-2, the V gene TRBV20-1, with TRBD1 matching 7 bases. Germline CDR1 reads DFQATT; CDR2 reads SNEGSKA (reference sequence). The CDR3 is 15 amino acids. V was clipped by 7 bases and J by 5 bases; unmatched bases: 16. DNA of the CDR3: TGCAGTGTCCCGAGGGGGCAGGGGTCGTCGTATGGCTACACCTTC. Translated, it gives CSVPRGQGSSYGYTF.

Comments on this clonotype: Germline is not matched at one junction end, which may reflect a read error. The chain combines TRBV3-1 with TRBJ2-3; 11 nucleotides match TRBD2. In germline, CDR1 is LGHDT, CDR2 YNNKEL (reference sequence). The CDR3 sequence is 17 residues long. Here the CDR3 reads CASSQDTLAGGTDTEYF. Here the CDR3 DNA reads TGTGCCAGCAGCCAAGATACCCTAGCGGGGGGCACAGATACGGAGTATTTT.

This chain links TRBV2 with TRBJ2-7, with D tentatively TRBD2 (5 bases). V was clipped by 6 bases and J by 3 bases, with 18 bases between them. The CDR3 covers 15 residues. Germline V CDR1 and CDR2: SNHLY, FYNNEI. The CDR3 region is CASSDRTAPSYEQYF. For the CDR3, the DNA is TGTGCCAGCAGCGATCGGACTGCCCCGAGCTACGAGCAGTACTTC.

This clonotype has a handful of counts. The chain is built from TRBV4-3 and TRBJ1-6; 7 bases fit TRBD1. The CDR3 length is 14 residues. In germline, CDR1 is LGHNA, CDR2 YSLEER. Trimming at V came to 3 bases and at J to 6 bases, leaving 2 bases not matched to a gene. As DNA, the CDR3 is TGCGCCAGCAGCCAGGGACAGCTTAATTCACCCCTCCACTTT. Amino acid sequence: CASSQGQLNSPLHF.